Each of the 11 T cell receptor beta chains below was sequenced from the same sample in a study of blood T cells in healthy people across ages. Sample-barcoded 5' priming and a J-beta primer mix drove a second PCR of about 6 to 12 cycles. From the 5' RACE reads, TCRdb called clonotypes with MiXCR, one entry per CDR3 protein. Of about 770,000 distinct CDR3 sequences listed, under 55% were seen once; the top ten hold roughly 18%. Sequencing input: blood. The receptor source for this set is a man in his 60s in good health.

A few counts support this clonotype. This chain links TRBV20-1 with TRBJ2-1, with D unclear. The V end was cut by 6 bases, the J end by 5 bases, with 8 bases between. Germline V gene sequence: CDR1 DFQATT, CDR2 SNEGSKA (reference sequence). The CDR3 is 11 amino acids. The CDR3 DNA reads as TGCAGTGCCCCGATCCACAATGAGCAGTTCTTC. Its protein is CSAPIHNEQFF.

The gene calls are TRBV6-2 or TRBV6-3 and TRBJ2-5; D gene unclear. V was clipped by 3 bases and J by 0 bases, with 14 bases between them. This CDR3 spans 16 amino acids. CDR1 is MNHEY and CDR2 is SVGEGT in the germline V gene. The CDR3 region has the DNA TGTGCCAGCAGTTATTTTTATAGACGCAACCAAGAGACCCAGTACTTC. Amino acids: CASSYFYRRNQETQYF.

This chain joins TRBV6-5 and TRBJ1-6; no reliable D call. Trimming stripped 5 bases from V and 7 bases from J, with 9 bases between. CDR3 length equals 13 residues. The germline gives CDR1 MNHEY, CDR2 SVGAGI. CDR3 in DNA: TGTGCCAGCAGTCAATTCGGGAATTCACCCCTCCACTTT. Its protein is CASSQFGNSPLHF.

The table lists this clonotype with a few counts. The CDR3: CASRGAQTEAFF. As DNA, the CDR3 is TGCGCCAGCCGGGGGGCTCAGACTGAAGCTTTCTTT. This chain links TRBV10-2 with TRBJ1-1, with a possible D match to TRBD1 (6 bases). CDR1 WSHSY and CDR2 SAAADI come from the germline V gene. V lost 8 bases and J 5 bases, leaving 12 bases between the germline ends. The CDR3 consists of 12 residues.

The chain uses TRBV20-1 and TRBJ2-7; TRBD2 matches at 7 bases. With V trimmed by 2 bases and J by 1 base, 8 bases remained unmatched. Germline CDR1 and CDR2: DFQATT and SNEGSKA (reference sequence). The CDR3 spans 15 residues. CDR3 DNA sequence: TGCAGTGCTAGACCGGTGGGCGGGGGTTCCTACGAGCAGTACTTC. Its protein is CSARPVGGGSYEQYF.

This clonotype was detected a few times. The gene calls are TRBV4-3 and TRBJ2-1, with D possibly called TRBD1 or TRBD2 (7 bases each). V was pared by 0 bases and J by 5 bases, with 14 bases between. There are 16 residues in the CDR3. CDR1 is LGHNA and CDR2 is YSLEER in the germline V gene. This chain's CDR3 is CASSQDRQGGNNEQFF. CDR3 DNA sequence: TGCGCCAGCAGCCAAGACCGTCAGGGGGGGAACAATGAGCAGTTCTTC.

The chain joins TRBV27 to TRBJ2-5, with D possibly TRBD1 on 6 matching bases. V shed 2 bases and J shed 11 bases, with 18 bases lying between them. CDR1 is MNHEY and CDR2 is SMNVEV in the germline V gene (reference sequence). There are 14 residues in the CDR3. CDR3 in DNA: TGTGCCAGCAGTTTAGGGGGCCAGGGGAATGAGCAGTACTTC. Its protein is CASSLGGQGNEQYF.

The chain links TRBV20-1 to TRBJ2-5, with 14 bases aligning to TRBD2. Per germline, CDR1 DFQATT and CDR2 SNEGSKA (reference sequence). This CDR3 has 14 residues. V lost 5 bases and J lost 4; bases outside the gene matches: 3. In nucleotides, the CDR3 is TGCAGTGCTGGGACTAGCGGGGGCGGAGAGACCCAGTACTTC. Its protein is CSAGTSGGGETQYF.

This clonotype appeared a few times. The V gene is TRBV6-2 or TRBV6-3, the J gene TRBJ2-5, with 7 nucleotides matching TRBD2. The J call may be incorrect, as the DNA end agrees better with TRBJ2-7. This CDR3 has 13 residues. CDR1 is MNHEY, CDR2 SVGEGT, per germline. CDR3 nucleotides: TGTGCCAGCGTCCGCGGGGGTTTAAGCGAGCAGTACTTC. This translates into CASVRGGLSEQYF.

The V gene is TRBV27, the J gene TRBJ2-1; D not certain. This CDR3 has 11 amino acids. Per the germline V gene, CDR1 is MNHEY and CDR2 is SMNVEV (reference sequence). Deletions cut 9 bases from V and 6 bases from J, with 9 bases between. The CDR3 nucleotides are TGTGCCAGTCAAAAGGGCAATGAGCAGTTCTTC. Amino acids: CASQKGNEQFF.

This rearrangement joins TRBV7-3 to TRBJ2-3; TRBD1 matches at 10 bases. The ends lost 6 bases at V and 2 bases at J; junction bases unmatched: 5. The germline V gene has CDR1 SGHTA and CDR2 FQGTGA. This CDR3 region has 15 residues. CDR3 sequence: CASRRGQGITDTQYF. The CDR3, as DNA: TGTGCCAGCAGACGGGGACAGGGGATCACAGATACGCAGTATTTT.